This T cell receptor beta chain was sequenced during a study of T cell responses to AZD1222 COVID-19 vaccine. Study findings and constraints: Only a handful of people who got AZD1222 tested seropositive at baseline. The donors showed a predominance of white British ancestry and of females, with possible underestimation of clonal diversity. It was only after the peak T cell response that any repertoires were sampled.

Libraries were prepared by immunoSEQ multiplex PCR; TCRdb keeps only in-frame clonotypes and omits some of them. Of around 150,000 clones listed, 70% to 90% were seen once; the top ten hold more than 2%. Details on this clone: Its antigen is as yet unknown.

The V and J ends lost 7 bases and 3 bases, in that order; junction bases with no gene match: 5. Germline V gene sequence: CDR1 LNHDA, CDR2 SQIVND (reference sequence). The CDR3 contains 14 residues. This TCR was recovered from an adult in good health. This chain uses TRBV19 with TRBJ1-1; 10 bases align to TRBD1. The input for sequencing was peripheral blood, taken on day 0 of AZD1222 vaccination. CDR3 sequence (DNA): TGTGCCAGTATGGGGGGACAGGGGTACACTGAAGCTTTCTTT. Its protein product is CASMGGQGYTEAFF. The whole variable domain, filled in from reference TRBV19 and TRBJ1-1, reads DGGITQSPKYLFRKEGQNVTLSCEQNLNHDAMYWYRQDPGQGLRLIYYSQIVNDFQKGDIAEGYSVSREKKESFPLTVTSAQKNPTAFYLCASMGGQGYTEAFFGQGTRLTVV.